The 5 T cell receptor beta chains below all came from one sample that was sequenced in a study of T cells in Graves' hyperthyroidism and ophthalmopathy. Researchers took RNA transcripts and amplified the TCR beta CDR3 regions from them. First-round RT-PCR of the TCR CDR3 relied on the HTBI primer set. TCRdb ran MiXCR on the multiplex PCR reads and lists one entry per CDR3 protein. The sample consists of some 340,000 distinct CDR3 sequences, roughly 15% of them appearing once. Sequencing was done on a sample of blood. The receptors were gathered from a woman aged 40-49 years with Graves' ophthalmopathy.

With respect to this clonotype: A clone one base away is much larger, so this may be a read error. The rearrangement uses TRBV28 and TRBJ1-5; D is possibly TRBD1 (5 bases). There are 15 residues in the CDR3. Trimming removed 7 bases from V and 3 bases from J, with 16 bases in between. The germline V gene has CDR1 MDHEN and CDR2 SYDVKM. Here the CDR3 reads CASTRGREDNQPQHF. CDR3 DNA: TGTGCCAGCACTCGCGGCAGGGAAGACAATCAGCCCCAGCATTTT.

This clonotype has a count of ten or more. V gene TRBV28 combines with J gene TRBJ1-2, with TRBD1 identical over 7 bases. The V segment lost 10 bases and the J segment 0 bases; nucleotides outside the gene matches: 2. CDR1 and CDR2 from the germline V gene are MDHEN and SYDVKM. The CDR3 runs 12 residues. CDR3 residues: CAIGTANYGYTF. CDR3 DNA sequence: TGTGCCATTGGGACAGCTAACTATGGCTACACCTTC.

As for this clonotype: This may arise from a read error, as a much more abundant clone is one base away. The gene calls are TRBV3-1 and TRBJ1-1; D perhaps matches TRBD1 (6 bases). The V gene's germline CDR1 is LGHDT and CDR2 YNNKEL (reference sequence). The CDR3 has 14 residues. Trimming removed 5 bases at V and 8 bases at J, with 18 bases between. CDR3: CASSSAGAPPEAFF. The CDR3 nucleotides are TGTGCCAGCAGCTCGGCAGGGGCCCCACCCGAAGCTTTCTTT.

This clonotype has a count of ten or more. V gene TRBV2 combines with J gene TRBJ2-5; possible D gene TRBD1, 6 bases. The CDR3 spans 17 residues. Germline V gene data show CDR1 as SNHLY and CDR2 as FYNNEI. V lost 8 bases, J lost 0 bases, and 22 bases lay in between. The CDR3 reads CASLRERGSSDQETQYF. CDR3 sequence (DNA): TGTGCCAGCCTCAGAGAAAGGGGGTCTTCGGACCAAGAGACCCAGTACTTC. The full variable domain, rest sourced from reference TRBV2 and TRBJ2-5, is EPEVTQTPSHQVTQMGQEVILRCVPISNHLYFYWYRQILGQKVEFLVSFYNNEISEKSEIFDDQFSVERPDGSNFTLKIRSTKLEDSAMYFCASLRERGSSDQETQYFGPGTRLLVL.

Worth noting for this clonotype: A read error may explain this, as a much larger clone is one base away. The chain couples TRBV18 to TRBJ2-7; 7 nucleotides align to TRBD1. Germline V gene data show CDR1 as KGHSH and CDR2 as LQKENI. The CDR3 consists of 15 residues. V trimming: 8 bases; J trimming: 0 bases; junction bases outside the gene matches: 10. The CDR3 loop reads CASTPGTASSYEQYF. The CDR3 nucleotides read TGTGCCAGCACCCCAGGGACAGCGAGCTCCTACGAGCAGTACTTC. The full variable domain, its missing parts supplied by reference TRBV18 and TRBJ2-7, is NAGVMQNPRHLVRRRGQEARLRCSPMKGHSHVYWYRQLPEEGLKFMVYLQKENIIDESGMPKERFSAEFPKEGPSILRIQQVVRGDSAAYFCASTPGTASSYEQYFGPGTRLTVT.